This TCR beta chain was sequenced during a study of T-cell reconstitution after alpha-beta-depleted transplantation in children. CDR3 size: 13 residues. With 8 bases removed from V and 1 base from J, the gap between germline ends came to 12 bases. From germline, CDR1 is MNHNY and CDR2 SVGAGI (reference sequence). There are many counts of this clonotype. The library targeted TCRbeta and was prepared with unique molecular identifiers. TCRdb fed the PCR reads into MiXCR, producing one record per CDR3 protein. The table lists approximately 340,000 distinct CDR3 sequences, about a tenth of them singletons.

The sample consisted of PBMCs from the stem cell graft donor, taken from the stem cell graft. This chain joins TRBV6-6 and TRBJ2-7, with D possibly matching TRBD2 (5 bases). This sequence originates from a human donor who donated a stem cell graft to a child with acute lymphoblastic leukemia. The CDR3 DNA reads TGTGCCAGCGGAATAGGAGGATCCTACGAGCAGTACTTC. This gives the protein CASGIGGSYEQYF.